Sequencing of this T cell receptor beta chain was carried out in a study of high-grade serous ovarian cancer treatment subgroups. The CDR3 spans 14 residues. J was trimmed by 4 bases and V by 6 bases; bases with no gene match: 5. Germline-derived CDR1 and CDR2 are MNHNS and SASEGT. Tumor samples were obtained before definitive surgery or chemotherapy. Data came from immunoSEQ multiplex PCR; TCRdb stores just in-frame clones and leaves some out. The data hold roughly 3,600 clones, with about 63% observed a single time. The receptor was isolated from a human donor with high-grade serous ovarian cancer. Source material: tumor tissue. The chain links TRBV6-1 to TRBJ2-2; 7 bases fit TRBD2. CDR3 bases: TGTGCCAGCAGAAGGGACTACTCCACCGGGGAGCTGTTTTTT. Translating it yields CASRRDYSTGELFF.